This entry is about one TCR beta chain. Its antigen remains undetermined. Base qualities are not provided; no much larger clone lies one nucleotide away. Library preparation used UMI-ligation and nested PCR. The beta constant-region primer was an equimolar mix of two oligonucleotides covering both TRBC1 and TRBC2. The ligated cDNA went through four rounds of PCR with nested alpha and beta constant-region primers together with the SP2 primer. A single-stranded oligonucleotide carrying the SP2 primer and a 12-nucleotide UMI was ligated to the 3' end of the cDNA by T4 RNA ligase 1. The ligation reaction was incubated at 16°C for roughly 19-24 hours. PCR2 was usually performed as a SYBR Green qPCR and halted at a preset threshold so that over-amplification would not occur. Agencourt AMPure XP magnetic beads were used for all purifications after the first. Libraries were quantified by Qubit and checked on a TapeStation, with a main peak expected near 650 bp. The pooled libraries were sequenced on an Illumina MiSeq using v2 2x251 paired-end kits, which usually yielded about 0.9-2.1 million reads per sample. Each sample was pooled at 3.5 to 4 nM, and about 5-7% PhiX was included to help cluster recognition. In the original analysis: Decombinator assigned V and J genes to Demultiplexor-processed FASTQ reads by tag matching, allowing a single base-pair mismatch. UMIs were used by Collapsinator to correct both sequencing errors and frequency errors arising from PCR heterogeneity. CDR3Translator translated TCRs and extracted CDR3s from the conserved cysteine to the FGXG phenylalanine, flagging non-productive sequences. Gini, Shannon entropy and inverse Simpson indices were computed after subsampling the repertoires to the same number of UMI-defined TCRs. Clonotype abundance distributions were fitted to a power law by maximum likelihood within the linear range. When run on a single naive CD8 sample, MIGEC and the pipeline yielded similar UMI counts, similar unique TCR numbers and similar clonal distributions. One analysis removed from the naive repertoire any naive TCRs that were also present in any memory subset from the same donor. The repertoires were searched for about 7,000 CMV-associated CDR3 sequences that had been compiled from VDJdb and a published dataset. TCRdb handled the public reads itself, with Q25 trimming in fastp and clone calling in MiXCR, and kept productive beta chains. Each record represents a unique CDR3 protein, reported with the most common genes and DNA among its rows. These V and J calls derive from TCRdb rather than the authors' analysis. This sample holds approximately 150,000 distinct CDR3 sequences; under 25% were observed only once. The ten largest clones capture approximately 0.1% of the sample.

From the second PCR step onward, the TCR alpha chain libraries and the TCR beta chain libraries were amplified separately. The CMV status of each donor was determined by measuring IFNgamma production from CD4+ T cells after fresh PBMCs had been stimulated overnight with CMV viral lysate. Using Miltenyi beads, CD4 T cells were first positively selected, and CD8 T cells were then positively selected from the CD4-negative fraction. After staining for CD3, CD4, CD8, CD45RA, CD27 and a live/dead dye, cells were sorted on a BD Aria II into four subsets based on CD45RA and CD27. Blood was obtained from a few healthy volunteers, and the blood from each volunteer was fractionated into CD4 and CD8 T cells and subsequently into four differentiation subsets. Around 110 ml of peripheral blood was taken from each donor, and PBMC were separated by density-gradient centrifugation on Ficoll-Paque PLUS. After sorting, cells were lysed in RLT buffer, RNA was extracted using a Qiagen RNeasy kit, and the extracted RNA was stored at -80 degrees C.

These data originate in a study of naive and memory T cell subsets (dated by TCRdb to 2017 to 2019). In the study overall: An open-source, UMI-based TCR alpha and beta sequencing pipeline was applied to sorted naive and memory peripheral blood T cell subsets. The results of the functional CMV T cell responses matched the IgG serology results in every case. RNA was DNase-treated and reverse transcribed with TCR constant-region primers, mostly using SuperScript III.

On the study overall, not on this receptor specifically: A clonotype was defined as a single alpha or beta chain sequence rather than as a paired alpha/beta receptor. Once error correction was done, more than 95% of naive TCR sequences showed up just once, which made the naive abundance distributions much steeper than those of the memory subsets. The repertoire findings for the naive and memory subsets could not be validated against a ground truth because none was available. RNA-based TCR counts may be influenced by expression changes linked to T cell activation and differentiation. Naive repertoires, especially CD8, contained a few larger clonotypes, possibly memory cells re-expressing CD45RA. TCR abundance followed a power law whose exponent differed between naive and memory subsets but was consistent across the three individuals. In both CD4 and CD8 cells, the Gini index increased while Shannon and inverse Simpson diversity decreased from naive through CM, EM and EMRA.

The sample consisted of naive CD4+ T cells from blood. What this sample's cell subset or site label stands for: naive T cells, CD45RA high CD27+. The receptor's source is a human donor in good health.

Here the CDR3 is given as CASSLQDRVGTGELFF. The DNA sequence follows: TGTGCCAGCAGTTTACAGGACAGGGTGGGGACCGGGGAGCTGTTTTTT. The chain joins TRBV6-2 or TRBV6-3 to TRBJ2-2, and 8 junctional nucleotides match TRBD1. V trim: 4 bases; J trim: 5 bases; unmatched bases: 9. The CDR3, cysteine through phenylalanine, is 16 amino acids long. The sequence is cut down to CDR3 DNA, 48 bases in frame from base 1. As encoded in the germline V gene, CDR1 is MNHEY while CDR2 is SVGEGT.